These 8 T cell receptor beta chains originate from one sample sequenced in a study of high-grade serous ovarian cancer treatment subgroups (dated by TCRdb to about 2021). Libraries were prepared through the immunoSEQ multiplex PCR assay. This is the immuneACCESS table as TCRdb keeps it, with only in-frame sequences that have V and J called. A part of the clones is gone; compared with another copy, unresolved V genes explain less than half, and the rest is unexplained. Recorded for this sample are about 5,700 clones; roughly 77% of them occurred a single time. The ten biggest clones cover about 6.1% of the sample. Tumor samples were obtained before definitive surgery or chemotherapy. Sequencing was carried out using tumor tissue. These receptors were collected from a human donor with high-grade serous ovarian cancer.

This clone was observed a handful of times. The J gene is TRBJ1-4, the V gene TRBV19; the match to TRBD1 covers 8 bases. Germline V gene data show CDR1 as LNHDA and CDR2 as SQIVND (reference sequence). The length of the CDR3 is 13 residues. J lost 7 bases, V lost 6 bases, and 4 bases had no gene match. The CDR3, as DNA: TGTGCCAGTAGCGAAACAGGGGGTGAAAAACTGTTTTTT. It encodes CASSETGGEKLFF.

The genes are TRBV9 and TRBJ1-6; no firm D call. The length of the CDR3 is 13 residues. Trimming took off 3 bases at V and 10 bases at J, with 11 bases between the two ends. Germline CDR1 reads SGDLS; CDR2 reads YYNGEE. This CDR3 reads CASSGYGESPLHF. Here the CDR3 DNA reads TGTGCCAGCAGCGGATATGGGGAATCACCCCTCCACTTT.

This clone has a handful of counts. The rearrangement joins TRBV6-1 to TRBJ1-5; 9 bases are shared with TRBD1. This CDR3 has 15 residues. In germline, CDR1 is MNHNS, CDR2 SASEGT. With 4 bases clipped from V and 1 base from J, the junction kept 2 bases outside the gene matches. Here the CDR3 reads CASSVQGASNQPQHF. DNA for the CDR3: TGTGCCAGCAGTGTACAGGGGGCGAGCAATCAGCCCCAGCATTTT.

The CDR3 spells CAISESRATGETEAFF. In nucleotides, the CDR3 is TGTGCCATCAGTGAGTCGCGGGCGACAGGGGAGACTGAAGCTTTCTTT. This chain connects TRBV10-3 to TRBJ1-1; 8 nucleotides match TRBD1. CDR1 ENHRY and CDR2 SYGVKD come from the germline V gene. This CDR3 is built from 16 residues. The trim removed 0 bases at V and 5 bases at J, leaving 8 bases unmatched.

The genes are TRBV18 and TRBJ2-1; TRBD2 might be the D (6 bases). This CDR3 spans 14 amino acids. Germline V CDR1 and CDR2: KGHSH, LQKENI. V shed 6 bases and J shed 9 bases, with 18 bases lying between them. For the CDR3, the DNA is TGTGCCAGCTCCCCTGGGGGACCCGGGAGTGAGCAGTTCTTC. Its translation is CASSPGGPGSEQFF. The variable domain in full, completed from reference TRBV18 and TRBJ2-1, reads NAGVMQNPRHLVRRRGQEARLRCSPMKGHSHVYWYRQLPEEGLKFMVYLQKENIIDESGMPKERFSAEFPKEGPSILRIQQVVRGDSAAYFCASSPGGPGSEQFFGPGTRLTVL.

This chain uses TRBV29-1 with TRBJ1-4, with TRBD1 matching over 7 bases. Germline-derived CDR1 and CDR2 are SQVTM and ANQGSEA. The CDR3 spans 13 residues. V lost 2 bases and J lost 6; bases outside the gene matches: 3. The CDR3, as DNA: TGCAGCGTTGAACAGGGGGGGGATGAAAAACTGTTTTTT. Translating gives CSVEQGGDEKLFF.

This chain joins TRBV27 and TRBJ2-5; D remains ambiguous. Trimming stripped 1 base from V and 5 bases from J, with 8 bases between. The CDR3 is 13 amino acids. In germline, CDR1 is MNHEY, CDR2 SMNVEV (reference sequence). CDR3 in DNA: TGTGCCAGCAGTTTATGGGGTCGGGAGACCCAGTACTTC. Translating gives CASSLWGRETQYF.

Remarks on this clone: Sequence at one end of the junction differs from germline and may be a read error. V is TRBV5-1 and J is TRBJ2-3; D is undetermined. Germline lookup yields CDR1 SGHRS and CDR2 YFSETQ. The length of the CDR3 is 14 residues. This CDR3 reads CASTLGRQEDTQYF. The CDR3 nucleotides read TGCGCCAGCACCTTGGGAAGGCAGGAGGATACGCAGTATTTT.